This entry lists 21 T cell receptor beta chains sequenced from one sample in a study of CD4 T cells in relation to SARS-CoV-2 and coronaviruses. Produced via immunoSEQ multiplex PCR; TCRdb's table is partial and in-frame only. In the table there are fewer than 35,000 clones, around 76% of which are singletons. Their antigens are not known. The sequencing input was memory CD4+ T cells from PBMCs, cultured in vitro. The origin of the receptors is an adult with COVID-19.

The gene calls are TRBV29-1 and TRBJ2-3; TRBD2 matches 12 bases. Germline V CDR1 and CDR2: SQVTM, ANQGSEA. The V segment lost 4 bases and the J segment 3 bases; nucleotides outside the gene matches: 8. The CDR3 loop spans 16 amino acids. Here the CDR3 DNA reads TGCAGCGTTGGGGCTAGCGGGAGGGCCGGGACAGATACGCAGTATTTT. This translates into CSVGASGRAGTDTQYF.

The chain has TRBV5-1 and TRBJ2-5, with 7 bases fitting TRBD1. V was pared by 4 bases and J by 5 bases, with 8 bases of the junction left unmatched. The CDR3 spans 14 residues. CDR1 is SGHRS and CDR2 is YFSETQ in the germline V gene. The CDR3 loop reads CASSRTTGQETQYF. CDR3 nucleotides: TGCGCCAGCAGCCGAACGACAGGGCAGGAGACCCAGTACTTC. Full variable domain (outside the CDR3, taken from reference TRBV5-1 and TRBJ2-5): KAGVTQTPRYLIKTRGQQVTLSCSPISGHRSVSWYQQTPGQGLQFLFEYFSETQRNKGNFPGRFSGRQFSNSRSEMNVSTLELGDSALYLCASSRTTGQETQYFGPGTRLLVL.

CDR3 sequence (DNA): TGTGCCAGCAGCTTAGTTCGCACTGAAGCTTTCTTT. Protein: CASSLVRTEAFF. V gene TRBV7-8 combines with J gene TRBJ1-1; D gene ambiguous. This CDR3 spans 12 amino acids. In germline, CDR1 is SGHVS, CDR2 FQNEAQ. Trimming took off 1 base at V and 4 bases at J, with 4 bases between the two ends.

A few counts support this clone. The chain recombines TRBV5-4 with TRBJ2-2, with a possible D match to TRBD1 (5 bases). The germline V gene encodes CDR1 SGHNT and CDR2 YYREEE (reference sequence). The CDR3 runs 15 residues. Trimming shortened V by 0 bases and J by 4 bases, and 10 bases separated the two germline ends. The CDR3 is CASSLEDRGTGELFF. In DNA, the CDR3 is TGTGCCAGCAGCTTGGAAGACAGAGGCACCGGGGAGCTGTTTTTT.

The rearrangement links TRBV9 to TRBJ2-7; no firm D call. V was clipped by 0 bases and J by 2 bases, with 12 bases between them. Germline V gene data show CDR1 as SGDLS and CDR2 as YYNGEE. This CDR3 has 15 residues. The CDR3 DNA sequence: TGTGCCAGCAGCGTAGACCACTCCTCAACCTACGAGCAGTACTTC. Residues: CASSVDHSSTYEQYF.

The gene calls are TRBV7-2 and TRBJ2-5; maybe TRBD2 (6 bases). Germline assignment: CDR1 SGHTA and CDR2 FQGNSA. The CDR3 runs 16 residues. The V end was cut by 1 base, the J end by 2 bases, with 14 bases between. CDR3 DNA: TGTGCCAGCAGCTTAGGCTGGGGCGGGGCACAAGAGACCCAGTACTTC. This encodes CASSLGWGGAQETQYF.

This clone was recorded a few times. The chain couples TRBV7-2 to TRBJ1-1; D perhaps matches TRBD1 (5 bases). V dropped 3 bases and J dropped 5 bases, with 13 bases sitting between them. The CDR3 sequence is 14 residues long. The germline V gene has CDR1 SGHTA and CDR2 FQGNSA. CDR3 residues: CASSFGAGQTEAFF. In DNA form, the CDR3 reads TGTGCCAGCAGCTTTGGGGCAGGGCAAACTGAAGCTTTCTTT.

This chain's CDR3 is CASSSLGLAGSIREQFF. The CDR3, as DNA: TGTGCCAGCAGTTCGTTGGGACTAGCGGGATCAATCCGTGAGCAGTTCTTC. This chain joins TRBV27 and TRBJ2-1, with 13 bases lining up with TRBD2. Germline-derived CDR1 and CDR2 are MNHEY and SMNVEV (reference sequence). Losses at the gene ends were 4 bases for V and 9 bases for J; bases not matched to a gene: 12. CDR3 size: 17 residues.

The chain joins TRBV13 to TRBJ2-3; D gene unclear. The CDR3 has 15 amino acids. Trimming took off 2 bases at V and 2 bases at J, with 11 bases between the two ends. The V gene's germline CDR1 is PRHDT and CDR2 FYEKMQ (reference sequence). Here the CDR3 DNA reads TGTGCCAGCAGCTTATTCCAGGCCAACACAGATACGCAGTATTTT. Translating it yields CASSLFQANTDTQYF.

DNA for the CDR3: TGTGCCAGCAGCCCCGGAGGGCAGCTTAAAAAAAACACTGAAGCTTTCTTT. Residues: CASSPGGQLKKNTEAFF. The V gene is TRBV5-4, the J gene TRBJ1-1; D unresolved. CDR3 length: 17 residues. Germline V CDR1 and CDR2: SGHNT, YYREEE (reference sequence). V gave up 4 bases and J gave up 2 bases, with 21 bases separating them.

The gene calls are TRBV10-3 and TRBJ2-7, with D possibly TRBD1 on 6 matching bases. V lost 6 bases and J 3 bases, leaving 12 bases between the germline ends. CDR3 length: 13 residues. CDR1 is ENHRY and CDR2 is SYGVKD in the germline V gene. The CDR3 here is CAIRGDRFYEQYF. The CDR3 DNA follows: TGTGCCATCAGAGGAGACAGGTTCTACGAGCAGTACTTC.

In DNA form, the CDR3 reads TGTGCCAGTAGTATGGGGACAGGGAATCAGCCCCAGCATTTT. Translating gives CASSMGTGNQPQHF. The rearrangement links TRBV19 to TRBJ1-5; 9 bases match TRBD1. J gave up 4 bases and V 3 bases, and 1 base lay outside the gene matches. The CDR3 contains 14 residues. Germline CDR1 is LNHDA and CDR2 is SQIVND (reference sequence).

The V and J genes are TRBV5-1 and TRBJ2-5; D could derive from TRBD1 or TRBD2 (5 bases each). Deletions cut 2 bases from V and 5 bases from J, with 19 bases between. The CDR3 contains 16 residues. CDR1 and CDR2 (germline): SGHRS, YFSETQ. DNA for the CDR3: TGCGCCAGCAGCTTCGTCGGGGCTGATGAGTGGGAGACCCAGTACTTC. Protein product: CASSFVGADEWETQYF.

The J gene is TRBJ2-3, the V gene TRBV24-1; 7 bases line up with TRBD2. J lost 2 bases, V lost 3 bases, and 4 bases had no gene match. The CDR3 loop spans 15 amino acids. Germline CDR1 KGHDR, CDR2 SFDVKD. CDR3: CATSDPSGPTDTQYF. The CDR3 DNA reads as TGTGCCACCAGTGATCCTAGCGGACCCACAGATACGCAGTATTTT.

V usage is TRBV12-3 or TRBV12-4 and J usage is TRBJ2-5, with D maybe TRBD2 (5 bases). Trimming pared 3 bases from V and 5 bases from J, leaving 7 bases between. This CDR3 spans 12 amino acids. The CDR3 region has the DNA TGTGCCAGCAGTTTTGAGGGTGAGACCCAGTACTTC. Translating it yields CASSFEGETQYF.

The J gene is TRBJ2-1, the V gene TRBV2, with 8 bases that match TRBD1. Germline CDR1 is SNHLY and CDR2 is FYNNEI. The junction had 15 bases not matched to a gene; V was cut back by 9 bases and J by 5 bases. The CDR3 consists of 16 residues. The CDR3 spells CARFDPRGLYNNEQFF. The CDR3, as DNA: TGTGCCAGGTTCGACCCCAGGGGGCTTTATAACAATGAGCAGTTCTTC.

DNA of the CDR3: TGTGCCAGCAGCAGGGGGCAGGGTGGGTCCTACGAGCAGTACTTC. Translation: CASSRGQGGSYEQYF. The V gene is TRBV5-5, the J gene TRBJ2-7; TRBD1 aligns across 7 bases. CDR3 length: 15 residues. Trimming took 4 bases from V and 1 from J; bases not matched to a gene: 8. CDR1 and CDR2 (germline): SGHKS, YYEKEE (reference sequence).

V gene TRBV15 combines with J gene TRBJ2-7; 7 nucleotides match TRBD2. V lost 0 bases to trimming and J lost 2 bases; unmatched junction nucleotides: 10. This CDR3 has 17 amino acids. Looked up from germline, CDR1 is LNHNV and CDR2 is YYDKDF (reference sequence). For the CDR3, the DNA is TGTGCCACCAGCAGAGATCGTCGGGGAGGGCACCCCTACGAGCAGTACTTC. Translation gives CATSRDRRGGHPYEQYF.

The gene calls are TRBV2 and TRBJ2-2; 15 nucleotides match TRBD2. The CDR3 is 17 residues long. Germline V gene sequence: CDR1 SNHLY, CDR2 FYNNEI. V shed 7 bases and J 6 bases; nucleotides not matched to a gene: 9. CDR3 sequence (DNA): TGTGCCAGCAAACCGCCCGGACTAGCGGGAGGGGCCGGGGAGCTGTTTTTT. Amino acid sequence: CASKPPGLAGGAGELFF.

The chain recombines TRBV5-5 with TRBJ2-3; D is possibly TRBD2 (6 bases). Trimming cost V 5 bases and J 2 bases, with 15 bases left between them. CDR3 size: 15 residues. CDR1 and CDR2 from the germline V gene are SGHKS and YYEKEE (reference sequence). In nucleotides, the CDR3 is TGTGCCAGCAGGTGGCGGGGTGTCAACACAGATACGCAGTATTTT. Protein sequence: CASRWRGVNTDTQYF.

There are a few counts of this clone. The chain joins TRBV5-4 to TRBJ2-1; TRBD2 matches at 12 bases. CDR3 length: 19 residues. The germline gives CDR1 SGHNT, CDR2 YYREEE (reference sequence). Germline trimming cut 5 bases from V and 1 base from J; bases unmatched to any gene: 13. The CDR3 DNA reads as TGTGCCAGCAGTCGTATGGGACTAGCGGGCAAACCTTCCTACAATGAGCAGTTCTTC. Amino acid sequence: CASSRMGLAGKPSYNEQFF.